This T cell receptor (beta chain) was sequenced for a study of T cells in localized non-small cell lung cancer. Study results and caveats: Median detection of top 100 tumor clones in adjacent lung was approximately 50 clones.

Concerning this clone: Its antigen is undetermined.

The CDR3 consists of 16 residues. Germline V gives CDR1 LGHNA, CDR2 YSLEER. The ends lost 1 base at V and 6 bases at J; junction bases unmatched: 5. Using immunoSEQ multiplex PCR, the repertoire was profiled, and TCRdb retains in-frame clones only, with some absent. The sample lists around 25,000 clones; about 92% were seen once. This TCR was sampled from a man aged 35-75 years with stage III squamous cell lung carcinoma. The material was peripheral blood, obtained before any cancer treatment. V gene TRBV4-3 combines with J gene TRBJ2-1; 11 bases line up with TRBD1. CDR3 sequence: CASSQGTGGLVNEQFF. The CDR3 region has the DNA TGCGCCAGCAGCCAAGGGACAGGGGGCCTCGTCAATGAGCAGTTCTTC.